This T cell receptor (beta chain) is drawn from a study of blood T cell repertoires in COVID-19. Study summary: Samples of COVID-19 (acute and convalescent) were obtained from the United States, Italy and Spain. Sample material is recorded as cDNA or gDNA derived from T cells, B-cell-depleted T cells, or PBMCs.

Trimming removed 5 bases from V and 4 bases from J, with 11 bases in between. The CDR3 is 13 residues long. Germline CDR1 is LNHDA and CDR2 is SQIVND (reference sequence). Using immunoSEQ multiplex PCR, the repertoire was profiled, and TCRdb retains in-frame clones only, with some absent. The repertoire holds roughly 320,000 clones, with around 90% as singletons. The sequencing sample was made of peripheral blood. This sequence joins TRBV19 and TRBJ2-5; D ambiguous. The origin of this receptor is a man in his sixties or seventies with acute or convalescent COVID-19. The CDR3 loop reads CASSLGGRETQYF. The CDR3 nucleotides are TGTGCCAGTAGTCTCGGCGGAAGAGAGACCCAGTACTTC.